This T cell receptor beta chain stems from a study of cytomegalovirus exposure and HLA in healthy donors. The PCR used 60 Vbeta and 13 Jbeta primers. Profiled with immunoSEQ multiplex PCR; TCRdb holds only in-frame clones, not every one. The table for this sample gives around 34,000 clones. Note on this clone: The antigen remains unidentified.

Study-wide results and limits: Likely technical artifact: a cluster of highly shared sequence variants. Reportedly, cytomegalovirus status was diagnosed with high sensitivity and specificity.

The CDR3 spans 16 residues. V was clipped by 0 bases and J by 3 bases; unmatched bases: 9. Germline CDR1 is SGHRS and CDR2 is YFSETQ. The sequenced sample consisted of PBMCs. This chain uses TRBV5-1 with TRBJ2-7; 7 nucleotides line up with TRBD2. The sequence was collected from a woman aged 40 to 50 in good health and CMV-seropositive. The CDR3 DNA is TGCGCCAGCAGCTTGGAAACCGGGACTATATACTACGAGCAGTACTTC. Its protein is CASSLETGTIYYEQYF.